Sequencing of this T cell receptor beta chain was carried out in a study of response to subunit inactivated influenza vaccine. Whole-study findings and limits: Authors suggested each seasonal influenza vaccination recruits few new T cells.

TCRdb reprocessed the RT-PCR reads via MiXCR and lists one record per CDR3 protein. The sample has approximately 680,000 distinct CDR3 sequences; around a sixth are singletons. This clonotype appeared a few times. The antigen is not known. The material was PBMCs from blood, obtained about 11 days after vaccination. The source is a man aged 45-60 years who received an inactivated influenza vaccine.

This CDR3 is CASRRTGSNEQYF. CDR3 nucleotide sequence: TGTGCCAGCAGGCGGACAGGGTCGAACGAGCAGTACTTC. The chain has TRBV12-3 or TRBV12-4 and TRBJ2-7; TRBD1 aligns across 8 bases. Losses at the gene ends were 6 bases for V and 5 bases for J; bases not matched to a gene: 6. The CDR3 spans 13 residues.